This TCR beta chain was captured in a study of cytomegalovirus exposure and HLA in healthy donors. V was clipped by 0 bases and J by 2 bases; unmatched bases: 12. The CDR3 consists of 19 residues. CDR1 and CDR2 (germline): LGHNA, YSLEER. The PCR used 60 Vbeta and 13 Jbeta primers. Measured with immunoSEQ multiplex PCR; TCRdb has only the in-frame clones, and not every one. The table records approximately 170,000 clones, roughly 83% of them present only once. Study-wide points: Clonal expansion was found to be greater in HLA-associated TCR beta chains than in equally common others in a later analysis. Fewer N-insertions (relative to the approximately 670-donor mean) were reportedly seen in an Asian-associated ancestry cluster in a later analysis.

A remark on this clone: What it binds is unknown.

The receptor's source is a boy aged 2 to 9 in good health and CMV-seronegative. This chain uses TRBV4-3 with TRBJ2-5; TRBD2 aligns across 10 bases. Sequencing was carried out using PBMCs. The CDR3 sequence: CASSQDLGAGGTKQETQYF. The CDR3 DNA reads TGCGCCAGCAGCCAAGATCTTGGAGCGGGGGGGACGAAACAAGAGACCCAGTACTTC.